These 22 T cell receptor beta chains were sequenced from one sample in a study of blood T cell repertoires in COVID-19 (dated by TCRdb to the early 2020s). The library was generated by the immunoSEQ multiplex PCR assay. As stored in TCRdb, this immuneACCESS dataset retains in-frame rearrangements with V and J assigned. A fraction of the clones does not appear; measured against another copy, unresolved V genes explain less than half of the discrepancy, and the remainder lacks a known reason. The sample contains about 29,000 clones, 84% of them found a single time. Roughly a tenth of the sample is held by the ten biggest clonotypes. Sequencing used peripheral blood. These receptors were collected from a man older than 75 with active COVID-19.

This clone was recorded once. The CDR3 region has the DNA TGCGCCAGCAGCGACGGGGCGGGGACTAACTATGGCTACACCTTC. This gives the protein CASSDGAGTNYGYTF. The rearrangement joins TRBV5-1 to TRBJ1-2; weak D call: TRBD1 (5 bases). The germline V and J ends were trimmed by 4 bases and 0 bases, with 13 bases remaining between them. This CDR3 is built from 15 residues. From germline, CDR1 is SGHRS and CDR2 YFSETQ. Full variable domain (missing parts from reference TRBV5-1 and TRBJ1-2): KAGVTQTPRYLIKTRGQQVTLSCSPISGHRSVSWYQQTPGQGLQFLFEYFSETQRNKGNFPGRFSGRQFSNSRSEMNVSTLELGDSALYLCASSDGAGTNYGYTFGSGTRLTVV.

The chain carries TRBV10-3 and TRBJ1-2, with a tentative D call TRBD1 (5 bases). The germline V gene encodes CDR1 ENHRY and CDR2 SYGVKD. The CDR3 is made up of 13 amino acids. The V end was cut by 10 bases, the J end by 4 bases, with 16 bases between. The CDR3 loop reads CASQDSLGYGYTF. CDR3 coding DNA: TGTGCCAGCCAAGACAGCCTAGGCTATGGCTACACCTTC.

The chain combines TRBV27 with TRBJ1-6; D is possibly TRBD1 (5 bases). V was shortened by 3 bases and J by 4 bases, with 10 bases between the two germline ends. The germline V gene encodes CDR1 MNHEY and CDR2 SMNVEV (reference sequence). This CDR3 has 15 residues. For the CDR3, the DNA is TGTGCCAGCAGTTTCACCGGGGGGTATAATTCACCCCTCCACTTT. Amino acid sequence: CASSFTGGYNSPLHF.

The rearrangement links TRBV7-9 to TRBJ2-7, with TRBD2 identical over 11 bases. The trim removed 11 bases at V and 6 bases at J, leaving 12 bases unmatched. Germline loops: CDR1 SEHNR, CDR2 FQNEAQ (reference sequence). CDR3 size: 14 residues. The CDR3, as DNA: TGTGCCGGGGGGTCGACTAGCGGGGTTGTCGAGCAGTACTTC. Its translation is CAGGSTSGVVEQYF.

The V gene is TRBV5-4, the J gene TRBJ2-7; TRBD1 agrees at 7 bases. This CDR3 has 14 amino acids. The trim removed 3 bases at V and 2 bases at J, leaving 5 bases unmatched. Germline V gene lookup returns CDR1 SGHNT and CDR2 YYREEE (reference sequence). Here the CDR3 DNA reads TGTGCCAGCAGCTGGGGGACAGTACCCTACGAGCAGTACTTC. Amino acids: CASSWGTVPYEQYF.

In DNA, the CDR3 is TGTGCCAGCAGCTTATCCCGGGACAAGAGGCCCCAAGAGACCCAGTACTTC. Encoded protein: CASSLSRDKRPQETQYF. V is TRBV7-9 and J is TRBJ2-5, with D perhaps TRBD1 (6 bases). The length of the CDR3 is 17 residues. CDR1 and CDR2 from the germline V gene are SEHNR and FQNEAQ (reference sequence). V lost 2 bases and J lost 1, with 17 bases in between.

The chain links TRBV19 to TRBJ1-5, with TRBD1 identical over 9 bases. This CDR3 comprises 16 residues. The J segment lost 7 bases and the V segment lost 3 bases, leaving 10 bases of the junction unmatched. Germline CDR1 reads LNHDA; CDR2 reads SQIVND (reference sequence). The CDR3 is CASSMIGTGREQPQHF. The CDR3 nucleotides read TGTGCCAGTAGTATGATCGGGACAGGGAGGGAGCAGCCCCAGCATTTT.

The V call is TRBV5-1, the J call TRBJ2-2, with 8 positions matching TRBD2. Losses at the gene ends were 6 bases for V and 4 bases for J; bases not matched to a gene: 8. This CDR3 spans 15 amino acids. Per the germline V gene, CDR1 is SGHRS and CDR2 is YFSETQ. The CDR3 DNA is TGCGCCAGCACCCAACGGGGGGGGCGCACCGGGGAGCTGTTTTTT. Its protein product is CASTQRGGRTGELFF. The full variable domain, in which reference TRBV5-1 and TRBJ2-2 provide the parts outside the CDR3, is KAGVTQTPRYLIKTRGQQVTLSCSPISGHRSVSWYQQTPGQGLQFLFEYFSETQRNKGNFPGRFSGRQFSNSRSEMNVSTLELGDSALYLCASTQRGGRTGELFFGEGSRLTVL.

As to this clone: Its ends do not fully match the called genes, so a read error is possible. Additional DNA sequences in this sample encode the identical CDR3. The chain couples TRBV3-1 (or the pseudogene TRBV3-2) to TRBJ2-7; TRBD1 aligns across 9 bases. The CDR3 spans 15 residues. The germline gives CDR1 LGHDT, CDR2 YNNKEL (reference sequence). CDR3: CASSQEGQGSYEQYF. The DNA of the CDR3 is TGCGCCAGCAGCCAAGAGGGACAGGGCTCCTACGAGCAGTACTTC.

This chain uses TRBV6-5 with TRBJ1-1, with no clear D. Per the germline V gene, CDR1 is MNHEY and CDR2 is SVGAGI. CDR3 length equals 11 residues. V was cut by 5 bases and J by 6 bases, with 7 bases left in between. The CDR3 DNA sequence: TGTGCCAGCAGTCGGGGTTCTGAAGCTTTCTTT. It specifies CASSRGSEAFF.

The J gene is TRBJ2-5, the V gene TRBV7-3; 9 positions match TRBD1. Germline-derived CDR1 and CDR2 are SGHTA and FQGTGA. This CDR3 is 15 amino acids long. V lost 5 bases and J lost 2; bases outside the gene matches: 6. This CDR3 reads CASSKTGTGQETQYF. CDR3 nucleotide sequence: TGTGCCAGCAGCAAGACCGGGACAGGGCAAGAGACCCAGTACTTC.

The sample holds one count of this clone. V gene TRBV12-3 or TRBV12-4 combines with J gene TRBJ2-7; possibly TRBD2 for D (6 bases). V was pared by 6 bases and J by 6 bases, with 12 bases between. The CDR3 spans 12 residues. The CDR3 DNA reads TGTGCCAGCAGGGGAGGAGGGGCCGAGCAGTACTTC. Its translation is CASRGGGAEQYF.

V is TRBV4-1 and J is TRBJ1-1; D remains ambiguous. V dropped 1 base and J dropped 1 base, with 7 bases sitting between them. Germline CDR1 MGHRA, CDR2 YSYEKL. This CDR3 contains 14 residues. CDR3 region: CASSQGATNTEAFF. In DNA form, the CDR3 reads TGCGCCAGCAGCCAAGGGGCGACGAACACTGAAGCTTTCTTT.

This CDR3 reads CASAGYLGIEQYF. Here the CDR3 DNA reads TGTGCCAGCGCCGGATACCTGGGCATCGAGCAGTACTTC. The chain couples TRBV6-5 to TRBJ2-7, with D hard to call. CDR3 length: 13 amino acids. Germline V gives CDR1 MNHEY, CDR2 SVGAGI. Trimming removed 8 bases from V and 6 bases from J, with 17 bases in between.

This clone was seen once. The chain carries TRBV7-9 and TRBJ2-1; D may be TRBD2 (6 bases). This CDR3 is built from 13 residues. V was shortened by 3 bases and J by 9 bases, with 12 bases between the two germline ends. CDR1 SEHNR and CDR2 FQNEAQ come from the germline V gene (reference sequence). The CDR3: CASSFDRGGEQFF. The CDR3 DNA reads as TGTGCCAGCAGCTTTGATAGGGGAGGTGAGCAGTTCTTC.

J is TRBJ2-4 and V is TRBV3-1 (or the pseudogene TRBV3-2); D remains unclear. The CDR3 covers 13 residues. CDR1 is LGHDT, CDR2 YNNKEL, per germline (reference sequence). Trimming removed 0 bases at V and 5 bases at J, with 5 bases between. The CDR3 loop is CASSQDLENIQYF. In DNA form, the CDR3 reads TGTGCCAGCAGCCAAGATTTAGAAAACATTCAGTACTTC.

The chain couples TRBV7-8 to TRBJ2-2, with 8 bases identical to TRBD2. Germline CDR1 is SGHVS and CDR2 is FQNEAQ. The CDR3 loop spans 15 amino acids. With 5 bases clipped from V and 5 bases from J, the junction kept 7 bases outside the gene matches. CDR3 coding DNA: TGTGCCAGCAGCCCAAGGACTAGCACTACCGGGGAGCTGTTTTTT. Translation gives CASSPRTSTTGELFF.

This chain links TRBV27 with TRBJ2-2, with TRBD2 identical over 8 bases. Germline V lookup: CDR1 MNHEY, CDR2 SMNVEV (reference sequence). The CDR3 spans 17 residues. V lost 4 bases to trimming and J lost 0 bases; unmatched junction nucleotides: 7. The CDR3 sequence: CASSSPRGGTNTGELFF. The CDR3 coding sequence is TGTGCCAGCAGTTCCCCCCGCGGGGGGACGAACACCGGGGAGCTGTTTTTT.

The V gene is TRBV6-6, the J gene TRBJ1-2; D uncertain. The CDR3 totals 16 residues. Germline CDR1 MNHNY, CDR2 SVGAGI (reference sequence). The V gene lost 5 bases and the J gene lost 4 bases, with 20 bases spanning the gap. The chain's CDR3 is CASSQSSPPSFYGYTF. Here the CDR3 DNA reads TGTGCCAGCAGTCAATCAAGCCCTCCCTCCTTCTATGGCTACACCTTC.

The genes are TRBV3-1 (or the pseudogene TRBV3-2) and TRBJ2-1, with 9 bases aligning to TRBD2. The V gene end was trimmed by 8 bases and the J gene end by 0 bases; junction bases not matched to a gene: 14. Germline V gene lookup returns CDR1 LGHDT and CDR2 YNNKEL (reference sequence). This CDR3 comprises 18 residues. Here the CDR3 reads CASRSGTSPMSSYNEQFF. The DNA for the CDR3 is TGTGCCAGCCGCTCCGGGACTAGCCCTATGAGCTCCTACAATGAGCAGTTCTTC.

This clone showed up just a few times. This rearrangement joins TRBV6-4 to TRBJ1-5; the D gene is possibly TRBD1 (5 bases). Germline V lookup: CDR1 MRHNA, CDR2 SNTAGT. Trimming cost V 3 bases and J 3 bases, with 24 bases left between them. There are 19 residues in the CDR3. The CDR3 loop reads CASSDRPGFMSYDNQPQHF. CDR3 sequence (DNA): TGTGCCAGCAGTGATCGTCCAGGGTTTATGAGTTATGACAATCAGCCCCAGCATTTT.

The chain couples TRBV6-5 to TRBJ1-1; no definite D call. Trimming removed 4 bases at V and 5 bases at J, with 11 bases between. The CDR3 runs to 13 residues. Germline V CDR1 and CDR2: MNHEY, SVGAGI. CDR3 amino acids: CASSFSRETEAFF. DNA for the CDR3: TGTGCCAGCAGTTTTTCCCGTGAGACTGAAGCTTTCTTT.